One and the same sample provided the 10 T cell receptor beta chains below, sequenced in a study of blood T cell repertoires in COVID-19. Generated by immunoSEQ multiplex PCR, the TCRdb table keeps only in-frame clones and is missing some. The table shows some 230,000 clones, with 80% to 90% occurring only once. The sequencing sample was made of peripheral blood. Receptors originate from a man aged 45-60 years who had recovered from COVID-19.

The chain combines TRBV24-1 with TRBJ2-2, with a tentative D call TRBD2 (6 bases). Trimming removed 7 bases at V and 2 bases at J, with 13 bases between. Germline V gene data show CDR1 as KGHDR and CDR2 as SFDVKD. This CDR3 spans 15 amino acids. The CDR3 region is CATSSEGRNTGELFF. CDR3 sequence (DNA): TGTGCCACCAGCTCGGAGGGGCGAAACACCGGGGAGCTGTTTTTT.

This clone appeared once. The rearrangement uses TRBV10-1 and TRBJ2-3, with 7 bases fitting TRBD1. CDR1 is WNHNN and CDR2 is SYGVQD in the germline V gene (reference sequence). Losses at the gene ends were 3 bases for V and 4 bases for J; bases not matched to a gene: 13. The CDR3 spans 17 residues. The CDR3 region is CASSDGLGTVGADTQYF. CDR3 coding DNA: TGCGCCAGCAGTGATGGCCTCGGGACAGTGGGTGCAGATACGCAGTATTTT.

The rearrangement uses TRBV19 and TRBJ2-3, with 7 nucleotides matching TRBD2. Trimming at V came to 0 bases and at J to 5 bases, leaving 8 bases not matched to a gene. The germline V gene has CDR1 LNHDA and CDR2 SQIVND (reference sequence). The CDR3 is 16 residues long. CDR3 in DNA: TGTGCCAGTAGTATAGACAGCAGGCTAGCGGTAGATACGCAGTATTTT. Protein product: CASSIDSRLAVDTQYF.

The count of this clone is one. The chain uses TRBV28 and TRBJ2-3, with 10 positions matching TRBD2. CDR3 length equals 16 residues. Trimming cost V 6 bases and J 3 bases; bases outside gene matches: 9. Per the germline V gene, CDR1 is MDHEN and CDR2 is SYDVKM. CDR3 nucleotides: TGTGCCAGCAGATATTGGGCTAGCGGGAGAACAGATACGCAGTATTTT. Translated, it gives CASRYWASGRTDTQYF.

This rearrangement joins TRBV9 to TRBJ2-5, with 7 bases aligning to TRBD1. Germline assignment: CDR1 SGDLS and CDR2 YYNGEE. Losses at the gene ends were 4 bases for V and 1 base for J; bases not matched to a gene: 7. The CDR3 spans 15 residues. CDR3 DNA sequence: TGTGCCAGCAGCCTAGGGGGCCAAGCCCAAGAGACCCAGTACTTC. Its translation: CASSLGGQAQETQYF.

This clone was seen more than once but under ten times. The genes are TRBV5-1 and TRBJ1-1; D is perhaps TRBD1 (5 bases). Per the germline V gene, CDR1 is SGHRS and CDR2 is YFSETQ. The germline V and J ends were trimmed by 0 bases and 5 bases, with 26 bases remaining between them. This CDR3 is 19 amino acids long. CDR3 region: CASSLALGFRAGPGTEAFF. CDR3 in DNA: TGCGCCAGCAGCTTGGCCCTGGGGTTTCGGGCAGGGCCAGGAACTGAAGCTTTCTTT. Full variable domain (rest looked up from reference TRBV5-1 and TRBJ1-1): KAGVTQTPRYLIKTRGQQVTLSCSPISGHRSVSWYQQTPGQGLQFLFEYFSETQRNKGNFPGRFSGRQFSNSRSEMNVSTLELGDSALYLCASSLALGFRAGPGTEAFFGQGTRLTVV.

This chain uses TRBV2 with TRBJ1-2; 7 bases are a match to TRBD1. The CDR3 loop spans 15 amino acids. Germline CDR1 reads SNHLY; CDR2 reads FYNNEI. V gave up 2 bases and J gave up 8 bases; unmatched junction bases: 11. The CDR3 coding sequence is TGTGCCAGCAGTGAACACCTCACAGGGGCGGGCGGCTACACCTTC. Residues: CASSEHLTGAGGYTF.

This chain links TRBV19 with TRBJ1-2, with TRBD1 matching over 12 bases. Germline V CDR1 and CDR2: LNHDA, SQIVND (reference sequence). V dropped 5 bases and J dropped 0; count of bases not matched to a gene: 13. This CDR3 contains 19 residues. The CDR3 region is CASSGGTGGFISANYGYTF. CDR3 nucleotide sequence: TGTGCCAGTAGTGGCGGGACAGGGGGCTTCATTTCAGCTAACTATGGCTACACCTTC.

The chain couples TRBV7-8 to TRBJ2-7; 9 bases map to TRBD1. The CDR3 has 14 amino acids. Per the germline V gene, CDR1 is SGHVS and CDR2 is FQNEAQ. V was clipped by 1 base and J by 7 bases; unmatched bases: 5. The CDR3 region has the DNA TGTGCCAGCAGCTTAGTTGGGACAGGGTTGGAGCAGTACTTC. This sequence encodes CASSLVGTGLEQYF.

The chain links TRBV2 to TRBJ1-4; 9 nucleotides align to TRBD1. From germline, CDR1 is SNHLY and CDR2 FYNNEI. The CDR3 has 13 amino acids. J gave up 7 bases and V 8 bases, and 5 bases lay outside the gene matches. CDR3 residues: CASYRDRVEKLFF. Written as DNA, the CDR3 is TGTGCCAGCTACCGGGACAGGGTTGAAAAACTGTTTTTT.